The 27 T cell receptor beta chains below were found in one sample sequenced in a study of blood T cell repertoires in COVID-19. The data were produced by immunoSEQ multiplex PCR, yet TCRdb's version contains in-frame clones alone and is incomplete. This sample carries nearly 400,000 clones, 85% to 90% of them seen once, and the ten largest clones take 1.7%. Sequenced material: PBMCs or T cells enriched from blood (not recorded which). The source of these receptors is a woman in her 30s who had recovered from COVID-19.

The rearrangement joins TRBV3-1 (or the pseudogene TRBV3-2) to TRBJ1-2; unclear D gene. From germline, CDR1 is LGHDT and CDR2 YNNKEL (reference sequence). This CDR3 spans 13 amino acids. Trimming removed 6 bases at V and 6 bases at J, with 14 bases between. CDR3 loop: CASSRAGRHGYTF. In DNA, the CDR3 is TGTGCCAGCAGTAGAGCAGGCCGACATGGCTACACCTTC.

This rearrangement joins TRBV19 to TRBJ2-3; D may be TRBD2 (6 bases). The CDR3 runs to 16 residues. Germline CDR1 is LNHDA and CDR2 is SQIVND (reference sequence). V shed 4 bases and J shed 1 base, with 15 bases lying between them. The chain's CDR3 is CASSTSWRGGTDTQYF. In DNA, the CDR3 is TGTGCCAGTAGTACTTCTTGGCGGGGAGGCACAGATACGCAGTATTTT.

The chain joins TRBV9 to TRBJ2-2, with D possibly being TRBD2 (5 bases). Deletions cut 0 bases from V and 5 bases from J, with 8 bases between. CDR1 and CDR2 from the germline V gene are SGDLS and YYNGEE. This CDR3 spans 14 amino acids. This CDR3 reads CASSVGENTGELFF. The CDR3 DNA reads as TGTGCCAGCAGCGTAGGGGAGAATACCGGGGAGCTGTTTTTT.

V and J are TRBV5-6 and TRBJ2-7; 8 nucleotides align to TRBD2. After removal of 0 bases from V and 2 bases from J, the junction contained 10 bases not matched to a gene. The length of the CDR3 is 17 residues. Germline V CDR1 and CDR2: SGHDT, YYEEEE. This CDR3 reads CASSLEGLGYGTYEQYF. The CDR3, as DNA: TGTGCCAGCAGCTTGGAGGGACTAGGATACGGGACCTACGAGCAGTACTTC.

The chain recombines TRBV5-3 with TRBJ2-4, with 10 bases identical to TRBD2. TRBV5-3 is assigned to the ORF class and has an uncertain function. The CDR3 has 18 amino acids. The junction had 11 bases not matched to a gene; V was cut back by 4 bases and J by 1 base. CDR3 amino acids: CARSRSSGRFGAKNIQYF. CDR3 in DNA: TGTGCCAGAAGCAGGTCTAGCGGGAGATTCGGGGCCAAAAACATTCAGTACTTC.

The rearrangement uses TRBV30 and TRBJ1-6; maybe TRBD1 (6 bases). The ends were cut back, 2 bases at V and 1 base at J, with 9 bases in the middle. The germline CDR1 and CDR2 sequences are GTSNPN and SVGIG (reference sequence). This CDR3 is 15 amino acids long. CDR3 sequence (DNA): TGTGCCTGGAGTCTCAGGGGATCCTATAATTCACCCCTCCACTTT. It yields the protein CAWSLRGSYNSPLHF.

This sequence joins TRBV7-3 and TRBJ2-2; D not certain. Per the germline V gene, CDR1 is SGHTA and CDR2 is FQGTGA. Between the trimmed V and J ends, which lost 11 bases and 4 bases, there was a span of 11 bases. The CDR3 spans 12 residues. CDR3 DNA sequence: TGTGCCTCGAGCGCATTCACCGGGGAGCTGTTTTTT. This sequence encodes CASSAFTGELFF.

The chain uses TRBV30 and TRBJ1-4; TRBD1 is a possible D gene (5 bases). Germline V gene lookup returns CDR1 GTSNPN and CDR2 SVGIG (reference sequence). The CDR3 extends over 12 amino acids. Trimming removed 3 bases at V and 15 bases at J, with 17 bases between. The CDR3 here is CAWSVGHGYVFF. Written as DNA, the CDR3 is TGTGCCTGGAGCGTGGGGCACGGATACGTGTTTTTT.

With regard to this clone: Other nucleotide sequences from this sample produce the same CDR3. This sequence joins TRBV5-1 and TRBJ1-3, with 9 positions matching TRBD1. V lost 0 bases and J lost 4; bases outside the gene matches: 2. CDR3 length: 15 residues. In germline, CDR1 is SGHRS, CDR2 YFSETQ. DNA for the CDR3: TGCGCCAGCAGCTTGGCCGGGACAGGGGGAAACACCATATATTTT. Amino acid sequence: CASSLAGTGGNTIYF.

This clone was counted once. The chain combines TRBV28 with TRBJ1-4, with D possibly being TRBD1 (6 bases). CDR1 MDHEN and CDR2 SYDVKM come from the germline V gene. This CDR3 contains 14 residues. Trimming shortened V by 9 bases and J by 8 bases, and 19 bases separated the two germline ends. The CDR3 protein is CASLRDTSGEKLFF. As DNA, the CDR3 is TGTGCCAGTCTCCGGGACACCTCGGGAGAAAAACTGTTTTTT.

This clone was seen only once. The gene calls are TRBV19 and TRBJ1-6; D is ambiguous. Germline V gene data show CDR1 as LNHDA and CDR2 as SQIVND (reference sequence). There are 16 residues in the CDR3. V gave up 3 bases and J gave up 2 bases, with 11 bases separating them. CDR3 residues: CASSISGVPYNSPLHF. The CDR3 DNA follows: TGTGCCAGTAGTATCTCCGGGGTGCCCTATAATTCACCCCTCCACTTT. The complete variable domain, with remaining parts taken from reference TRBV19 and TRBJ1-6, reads DGGITQSPKYLFRKEGQNVTLSCEQNLNHDAMYWYRQDPGQGLRLIYYSQIVNDFQKGDIAEGYSVSREKKESFPLTVTSAQKNPTAFYLCASSISGVPYNSPLHFGNGTRLTVT.

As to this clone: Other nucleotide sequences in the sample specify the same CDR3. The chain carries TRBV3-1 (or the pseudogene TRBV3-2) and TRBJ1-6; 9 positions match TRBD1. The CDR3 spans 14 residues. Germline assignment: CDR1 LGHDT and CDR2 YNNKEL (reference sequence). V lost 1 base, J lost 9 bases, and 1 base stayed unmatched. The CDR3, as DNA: TGTGCCAGCAGCCAAGGACAGGGGGGTTCACCCCTCCACTTT. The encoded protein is CASSQGQGGSPLHF.

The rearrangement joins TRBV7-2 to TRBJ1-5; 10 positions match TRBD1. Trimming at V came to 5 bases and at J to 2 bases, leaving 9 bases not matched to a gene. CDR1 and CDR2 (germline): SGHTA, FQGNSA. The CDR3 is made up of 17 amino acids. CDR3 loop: CASSPGQGVGGNQPQHF. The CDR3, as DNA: TGTGCCAGCAGCCCCGGACAGGGGGTCGGAGGCAATCAGCCCCAGCATTTT.

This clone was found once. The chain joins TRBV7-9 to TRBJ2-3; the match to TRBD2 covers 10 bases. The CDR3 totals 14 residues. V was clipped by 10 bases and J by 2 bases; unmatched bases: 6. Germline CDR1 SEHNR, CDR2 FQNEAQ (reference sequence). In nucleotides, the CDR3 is TGTGCCACATTAGCGGGGGGAATCACAGATACGCAGTATTTT. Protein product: CATLAGGITDTQYF.

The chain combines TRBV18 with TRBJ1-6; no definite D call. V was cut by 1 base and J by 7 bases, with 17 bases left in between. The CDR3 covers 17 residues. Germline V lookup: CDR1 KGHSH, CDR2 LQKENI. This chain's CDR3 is CASSPLSGSLDNSPLHF. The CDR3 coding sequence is TGTGCCAGCTCACCACTATCGGGGTCACTGGACAATTCACCCCTCCACTTT.

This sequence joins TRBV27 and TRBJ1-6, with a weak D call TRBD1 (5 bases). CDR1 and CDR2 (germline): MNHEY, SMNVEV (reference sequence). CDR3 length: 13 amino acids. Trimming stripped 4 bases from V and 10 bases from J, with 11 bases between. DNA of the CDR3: TGTGCCAGCAGTTCCCAAGGGGCCTCACCCCTCCACTTT. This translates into CASSSQGASPLHF.

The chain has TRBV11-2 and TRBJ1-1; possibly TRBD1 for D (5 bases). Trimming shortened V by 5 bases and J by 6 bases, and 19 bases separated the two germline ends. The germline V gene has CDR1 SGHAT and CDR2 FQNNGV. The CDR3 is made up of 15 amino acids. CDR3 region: CASSPATGGRAEAFF. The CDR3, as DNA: TGTGCCAGCAGCCCCGCCACGGGGGGAAGGGCTGAAGCTTTCTTT.

Written as DNA, the CDR3 is TGCGCCAGCAGTGAGTGGGGGAGGGCAGCTGAAAAACTGTTTTTT. Amino acids: CASSEWGRAAEKLFF. This chain links TRBV10-2 with TRBJ1-4, with D tentatively TRBD1 (5 bases). This CDR3 comprises 15 residues. V was pared by 1 base and J by 7 bases, with 13 bases between. Per germline, CDR1 WSHSY and CDR2 SAAADI.

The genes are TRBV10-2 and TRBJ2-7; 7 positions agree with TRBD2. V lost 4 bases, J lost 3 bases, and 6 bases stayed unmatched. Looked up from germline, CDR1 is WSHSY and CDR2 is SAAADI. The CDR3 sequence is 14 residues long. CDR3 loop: CASSAQRGYYEQYF. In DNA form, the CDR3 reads TGCGCCAGCAGTGCACAGCGGGGATACTACGAGCAGTACTTC.

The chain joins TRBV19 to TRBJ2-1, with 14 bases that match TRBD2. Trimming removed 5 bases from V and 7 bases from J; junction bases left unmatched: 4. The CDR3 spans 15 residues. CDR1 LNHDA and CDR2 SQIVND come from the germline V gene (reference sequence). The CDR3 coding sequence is TGTGCCAGTAGTCTAAGGACTAGCGGGAGGAATGAGCAGTTCTTC. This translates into CASSLRTSGRNEQFF. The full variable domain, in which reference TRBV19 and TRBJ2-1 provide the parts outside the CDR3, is DGGITQSPKYLFRKEGQNVTLSCEQNLNHDAMYWYRQDPGQGLRLIYYSQIVNDFQKGDIAEGYSVSREKKESFPLTVTSAQKNPTAFYLCASSLRTSGRNEQFFGPGTRLTVL.

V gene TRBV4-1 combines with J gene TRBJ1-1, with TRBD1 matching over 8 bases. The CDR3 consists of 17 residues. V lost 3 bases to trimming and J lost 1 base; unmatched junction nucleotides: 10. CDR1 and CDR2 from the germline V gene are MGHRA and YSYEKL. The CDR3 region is CASSQTPVGQGNTEAFF. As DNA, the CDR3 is TGCGCCAGCAGCCAGACCCCAGTAGGACAGGGGAACACTGAAGCTTTCTTT.

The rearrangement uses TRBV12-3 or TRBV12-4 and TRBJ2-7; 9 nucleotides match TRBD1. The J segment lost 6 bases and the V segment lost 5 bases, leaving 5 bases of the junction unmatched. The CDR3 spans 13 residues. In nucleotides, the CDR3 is TGTGCCAGCAGTCCCGGGACAGGGCTCGAGCAGTACTTC. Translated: CASSPGTGLEQYF.

Written as DNA, the CDR3 is TGTGCCATCAGTGAGTCGAACCTTGGCGGGAACTATGGCTACACCTTC. Translation: CAISESNLGGNYGYTF. The rearrangement uses TRBV10-3 and TRBJ1-2; no definite D call. V lost 0 bases, J lost 2 bases, and 13 bases lay in between. In germline, CDR1 is ENHRY, CDR2 SYGVKD. CDR3 size: 16 residues.

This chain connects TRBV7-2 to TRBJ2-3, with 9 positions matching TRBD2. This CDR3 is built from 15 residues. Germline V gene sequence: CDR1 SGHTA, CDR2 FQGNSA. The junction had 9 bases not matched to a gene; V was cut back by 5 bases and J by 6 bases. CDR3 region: CASSRVAGAPDTQYF. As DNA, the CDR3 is TGTGCCAGCAGCCGGGTAGCGGGAGCCCCCGATACGCAGTATTTT.

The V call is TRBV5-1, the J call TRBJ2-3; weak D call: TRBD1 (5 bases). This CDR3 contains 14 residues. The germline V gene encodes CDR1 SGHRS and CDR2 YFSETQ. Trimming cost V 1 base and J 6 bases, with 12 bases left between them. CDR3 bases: TGCGCCAGCAGCTTGCAATACCCAGGGGATACGCAGTATTTT. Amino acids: CASSLQYPGDTQYF.

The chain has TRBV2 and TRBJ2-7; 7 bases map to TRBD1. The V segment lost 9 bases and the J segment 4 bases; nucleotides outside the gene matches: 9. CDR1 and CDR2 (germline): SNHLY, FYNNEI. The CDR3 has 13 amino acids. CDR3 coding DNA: TGTGCCAGGAGGGGGCCAGGGACATACGAGCAGTACTTC. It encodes CARRGPGTYEQYF.

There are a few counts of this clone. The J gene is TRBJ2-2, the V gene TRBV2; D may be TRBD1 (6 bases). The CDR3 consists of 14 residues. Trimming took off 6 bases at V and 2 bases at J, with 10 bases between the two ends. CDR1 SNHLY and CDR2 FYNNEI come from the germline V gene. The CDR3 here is CASSGTRNTGELFF. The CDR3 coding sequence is TGTGCCAGCAGCGGGACACGTAACACCGGGGAGCTGTTTTTT.